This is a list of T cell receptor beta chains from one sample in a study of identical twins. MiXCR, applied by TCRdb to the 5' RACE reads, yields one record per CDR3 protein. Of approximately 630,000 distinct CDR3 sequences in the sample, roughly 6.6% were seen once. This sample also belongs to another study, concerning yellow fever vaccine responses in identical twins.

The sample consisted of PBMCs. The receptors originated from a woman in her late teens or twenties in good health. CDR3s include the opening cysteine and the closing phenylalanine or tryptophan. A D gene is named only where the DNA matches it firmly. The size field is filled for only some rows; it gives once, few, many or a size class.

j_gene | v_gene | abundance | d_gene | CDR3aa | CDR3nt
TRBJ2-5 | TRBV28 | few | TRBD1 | CASRGGSGGRETQYF | TGTGCCAGCAGAGGGGGGTCAGGGGGCCGCGAGACCCAGTACTTC
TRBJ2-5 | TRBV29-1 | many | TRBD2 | CSVEGREAQETQYF | TGCAGCGTTGAAGGGCGGGAGGCCCAAGAGACCCAGTACTTC
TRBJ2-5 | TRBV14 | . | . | CASSQDVGGNQETQYF | TGTGCCAGCAGCCAAGATGTCGGCGGAAACCAAGAGACCCAGTACTTC
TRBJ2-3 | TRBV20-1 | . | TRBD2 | CSARGLAGRTDTQYF | TGCAGTGCTAGGGGACTAGCGGGTCGCACAGATACGCAGTATTTT
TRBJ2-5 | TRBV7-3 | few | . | CASSLSYTETKETQYF | TGTGCCAGCAGCTTATCTTACACAGAGACGAAAGAGACCCAGTACTTC
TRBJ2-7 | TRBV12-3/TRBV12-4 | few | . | CASSTQGGGEQYF | TGTGCCAGCAGCACACAGGGGGGGGGCGAGCAGTACTTC
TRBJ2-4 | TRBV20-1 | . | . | CSARDQLAWGRNIQYF | TGCAGTGCTAGAGATCAGCTAGCTTGGGGTAGAAACATTCAGTACTTC
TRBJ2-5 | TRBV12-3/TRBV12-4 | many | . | CASSLAGQVGETQYF | TGTGCCAGCAGTCTAGCGGGACAGGTTGGGGAGACCCAGTACTTC
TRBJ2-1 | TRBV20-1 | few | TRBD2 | CATERGGRNEQFF | TGCGCTACCGAGCGGGGGGGCCGGAATGAGCAGTTCTTC
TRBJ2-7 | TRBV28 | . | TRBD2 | CASIGSGSALYF | TGTGCCAGCATTGGTAGCGGGAGCGCACTTTACTTC
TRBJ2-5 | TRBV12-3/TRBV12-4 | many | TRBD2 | CASSSREGETQYF | TGTGCCAGCAGTAGCCGGGAGGGCGAGACCCAGTACTTC
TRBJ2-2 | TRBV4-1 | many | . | CARAKKSRQRTPGSCFF | .
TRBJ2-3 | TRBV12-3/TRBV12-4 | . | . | CASRRDIRTDTQYF | TGTGCCAGCAGACGGGACATACGGACAGATACGCAGTATTTT
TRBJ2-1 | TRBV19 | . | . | CASTPRGGQKHNEQFF | TGTGCCAGTACCCCAAGGGGGGGACAGAAACACAATGAGCAGTTCTTC
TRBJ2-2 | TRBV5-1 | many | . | CASSLLGVENTGELFF | TGCGCCAGCAGCTTGCTAGGGGTGGAGAACACCGGGGAGCTGTTTTTT
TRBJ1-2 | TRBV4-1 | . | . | CASSQERGFYGYTF | TGCGCCAGCAGCCAAGAAAGGGGTTTCTATGGCTACACCTTC
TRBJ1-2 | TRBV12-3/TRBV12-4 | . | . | CASSRVGRGEDGYTF | TGTGCCAGCAGTCGGGTCGGCAGGGGAGAGGATGGCTACACCTTC
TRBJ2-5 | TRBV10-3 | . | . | CAPCLSGPYQETQYF | TGTGCCCCCTGTCTCAGCGGCCCTTACCAAGAGACCCAGTACTTC
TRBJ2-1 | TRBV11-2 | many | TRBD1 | CASSRTGGQGGDEQFF | TGTGCCAGCAGCCGGACCGGGGGACAGGGAGGCGATGAGCAGTTCTTC
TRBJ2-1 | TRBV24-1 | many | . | CATSDDPLWRGGQNEQFF | TGTGCCACCAGTGACGACCCCCTTTGGAGGGGGGGCCAGAATGAGCAGTTCTTC
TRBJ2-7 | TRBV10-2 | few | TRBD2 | CASSLIAGPPYEQYF | TGCGCCAGCAGCCTGATAGCGGGACCACCCTACGAGCAGTACTTC
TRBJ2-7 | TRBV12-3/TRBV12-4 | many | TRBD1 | CASSLSGTGGYEQYF | TGTGCCAGCAGTTTATCCGGGACAGGGGGCTACGAGCAGTACTTC
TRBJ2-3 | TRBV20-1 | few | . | CSADGRTTDTQYF | TGCAGTGCAGACGGGAGAACGACAGATACGCAGTATTTT
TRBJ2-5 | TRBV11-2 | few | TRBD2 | CASSLLAGGFKETQYF | TGTGCCAGCAGCTTATTAGCGGGGGGATTCAAAGAGACCCAGTACTTC
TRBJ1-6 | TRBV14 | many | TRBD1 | CASSPTGSSPLHF | TGTGCCAGCAGCCCGACAGGGTCGTCACCCCTCCACTTT
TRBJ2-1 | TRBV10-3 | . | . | CAISESRGLENNEQFF | TGTGCCATCAGTGAGTCAAGGGGATTGGAAAACAATGAGCAGTTCTTC
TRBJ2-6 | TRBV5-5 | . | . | CASSLTAAGANVLTF | TGTGCCAGCAGCTTGACGGCGGCTGGGGCCAACGTCCTGACTTTC
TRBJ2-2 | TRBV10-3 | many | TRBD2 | CAISEFSGPYTGELFF | TGTGCCATCAGTGAATTTAGCGGGCCGTACACCGGGGAGCTGTTTTTT
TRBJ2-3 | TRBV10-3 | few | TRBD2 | CAVRLAGLTDTQYF | TGTGCCGTTCGACTAGCGGGCCTCACAGATACGCAGTATTTT
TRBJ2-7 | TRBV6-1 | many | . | CASSEGGFRSYEQYF | TGTGCCAGCAGCGAGGGGGGGTTCCGCTCCTACGAGCAGTACTTC
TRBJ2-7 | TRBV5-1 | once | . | CASSVGQYEQYF | TGCGCCAGCAGCGTTGGACAGTACGAGCAGTACTTC
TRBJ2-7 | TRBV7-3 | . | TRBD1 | CASSLRAGGDEQYF | TGTGCCAGCAGCTTAAGGGCAGGGGGTGACGAGCAGTACTTC
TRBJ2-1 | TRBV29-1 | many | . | CSTTGETSGASSYNEQFF | TGCAGCACCACAGGGGAAACTAGCGGAGCCAGCTCCTACAATGAGCAGTTCTTC
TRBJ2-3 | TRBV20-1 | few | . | CSAFETSRSTDTQYF | TGCAGTGCTTTTGAAACTAGCCGTTCTACGGATACGCAGTATTTT
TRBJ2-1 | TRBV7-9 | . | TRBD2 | CASSGTSGRADSGEQFF | TGTGCCAGCAGCGGGACTAGCGGGAGGGCCGATAGTGGTGAGCAGTTCTTC
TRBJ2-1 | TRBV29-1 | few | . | CSVTYNEQFF | TGCAGCGTGACCTACAATGAGCAGTTCTTC
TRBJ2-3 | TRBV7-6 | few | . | CASSGNRATTDTQYF | TGTGCCAGCAGCGGAAACAGGGCTACCACAGATACGCAGTATTTT
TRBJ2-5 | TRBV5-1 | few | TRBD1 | CASSVQTGGAGETQYF | TGCGCCAGCAGCGTCCAGACAGGGGGCGCAGGGGAGACCCAGTACTTC
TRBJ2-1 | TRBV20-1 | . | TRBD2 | CCASGLAGGRSYNEQFF | TGCTGTGCCTCGGGACTAGCGGGGGGGAGGAGCTACAATGAGCAGTTCTTC
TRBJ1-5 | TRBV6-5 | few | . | CASSYSNRANQPQHF | TGTGCCAGCAGTTACTCCAACAGGGCCAATCAGCCCCAGCATTTT